Shown below are 8 T cell receptor beta chains from a single sample sequenced in a study of cytomegalovirus exposure and HLA in healthy donors. PCR was performed using 60 Vbeta and 13 Jbeta primers. Some clones are missing from TCRdb's copy, which holds only in-frame ones; the method was immunoSEQ multiplex PCR. The profile shows around 210,000 clones, roughly 84% of them singletons. The specimen sequenced was PBMCs. These TCRs come from a man aged 50-60 years in good health and CMV-seronegative.

This clone appeared a single time. The rearrangement uses TRBV11-2 and TRBJ2-3; 7 bases map to TRBD1. This CDR3 is 15 amino acids long. Germline CDR1 reads SGHAT; CDR2 reads FQNNGV. The V gene end was trimmed by 5 bases and the J gene end by 2 bases; junction bases not matched to a gene: 7. Here the CDR3 DNA reads TGTGCCAGCAGCCTTCGACAGGGACCCACAGATACGCAGTATTTT. Translating gives CASSLRQGPTDTQYF.

The sample holds one count of this clone. This chain connects TRBV5-1 to TRBJ2-5; 12 nucleotides agree with TRBD2. The trim removed 2 bases at V and 4 bases at J, leaving 3 bases unmatched. This CDR3 comprises 15 residues. From germline, CDR1 is SGHRS and CDR2 YFSETQ. CDR3: CASSFSLAGGETQYF. CDR3 DNA sequence: TGCGCCAGCAGCTTCTCACTAGCGGGAGGAGAGACCCAGTACTTC.

The chain carries TRBV5-1 and TRBJ2-5; maybe TRBD2 (5 bases). The CDR3 consists of 13 residues. The germline V gene encodes CDR1 SGHRS and CDR2 YFSETQ. Trimming left V 2 bases short and J 1 base short, with 6 bases between. CDR3 in amino acids: CASSFGIQETQYF. CDR3 DNA sequence: TGCGCCAGCAGCTTCGGGATCCAAGAGACCCAGTACTTC.

The chain links TRBV11-2 to TRBJ2-1, with 7 bases lining up with TRBD2. The CDR3 is 15 amino acids. The germline CDR1 and CDR2 sequences are SGHAT and FQNNGV. The junction had 5 bases not matched to a gene; V was cut back by 2 bases and J by 4 bases. In nucleotides, the CDR3 is TGTGCCAGCAGCTTACTTAGCGGGCCGTACAATGAGCAGTTCTTC. This encodes CASSLLSGPYNEQFF.

This clone has just a few counts. The chain is built from TRBV10-3 and TRBJ1-1; 11 bases map to TRBD1. Germline lookup yields CDR1 ENHRY and CDR2 SYGVKD. The J segment lost 8 bases and the V segment lost 3 bases, leaving 8 bases of the junction unmatched. The CDR3 has 15 residues. CDR3 DNA: TGTGCCATCAGTGAAGCGGGACAGGGGGGAGGAGAAGCTTTCTTT. Protein sequence: CAISEAGQGGGEAFF.

The chain uses TRBV19 and TRBJ1-1, with TRBD1 matching 7 bases. V trimming: 8 bases; J trimming: 4 bases; junction bases outside the gene matches: 10. Germline assignment: CDR1 LNHDA and CDR2 SQIVND (reference sequence). The CDR3 runs 14 residues. As DNA, the CDR3 is TGTGCCAGTCTCACACTACAGGGGACCACTGAAGCTTTCTTT. This gives the protein CASLTLQGTTEAFF.

This clone was detected only once. The chain has TRBV4-2 and TRBJ1-3, with a tentative D call TRBD1 (6 bases). The CDR3 covers 16 residues. V gave up 0 bases and J gave up 2 bases, with 11 bases separating them. CDR1 and CDR2 (germline): LGHNA, YNFKEQ. CDR3 bases: TGTGCCAGCAGCCAAGAGCGGGGGCGGACTGGAAACACCATATATTTT. This codes for CASSQERGRTGNTIYF.

On this clone: One end of the junction varies from germline; a read error may be responsible. Other DNA sequences in this specimen translate into the identical CDR3. The chain combines TRBV5-4 with TRBJ2-7, with a tentative D call TRBD2 (5 bases). CDR3 length equals 14 residues. Germline values: CDR1 SGHNT, CDR2 YYREEE (reference sequence). The CDR3, as DNA: TGTGCCAGCAGCTTGCGGGGAGAGGATTACGAGCAGTACTTT. It specifies CASSLRGEDYEQYF.